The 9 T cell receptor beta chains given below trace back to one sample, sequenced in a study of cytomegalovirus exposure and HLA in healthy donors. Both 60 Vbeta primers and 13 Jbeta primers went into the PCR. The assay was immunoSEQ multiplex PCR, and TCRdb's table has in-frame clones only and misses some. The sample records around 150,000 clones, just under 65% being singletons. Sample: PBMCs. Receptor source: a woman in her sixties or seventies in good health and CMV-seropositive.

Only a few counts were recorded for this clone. CDR3 region: CASSLNGQGSTDTQYF. The CDR3 coding sequence is TGTGCCAGCAGCCTCAACGGACAGGGTAGCACAGATACGCAGTATTTT. This chain links TRBV7-3 with TRBJ2-3, with TRBD1 matching over 8 bases. Losses at the gene ends were 5 bases for V and 0 bases for J; bases not matched to a gene: 7. CDR1 is SGHTA and CDR2 is FQGTGA in the germline V gene. The CDR3 is 16 amino acids.

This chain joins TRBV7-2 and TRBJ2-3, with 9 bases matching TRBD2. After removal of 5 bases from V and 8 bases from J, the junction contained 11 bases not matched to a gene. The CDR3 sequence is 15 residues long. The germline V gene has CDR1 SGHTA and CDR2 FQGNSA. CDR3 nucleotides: TGTGCCAGCAGCCCACCAGGGACTAGCTCCAGTACGCAGTATTTT. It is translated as CASSPPGTSSSTQYF. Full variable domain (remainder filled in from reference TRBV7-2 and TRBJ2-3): GAGVSQSPSNKVTEKGKDVELRCDPISGHTALYWYRQSLGQGLEFLIYFQGNSAPDKSGLPSDRFSAERTGGSVSTLTIQRTQQEDSAVYLCASSPPGTSSSTQYFGPGTRLTVL.

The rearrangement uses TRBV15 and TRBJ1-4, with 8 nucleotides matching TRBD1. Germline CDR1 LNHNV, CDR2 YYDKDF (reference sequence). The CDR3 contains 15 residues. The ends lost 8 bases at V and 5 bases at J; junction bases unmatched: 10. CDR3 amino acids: CATLTLGQGNEKLFF. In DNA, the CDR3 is TGTGCCACCCTCACGTTAGGACAGGGAAATGAAAAACTGTTTTTT.

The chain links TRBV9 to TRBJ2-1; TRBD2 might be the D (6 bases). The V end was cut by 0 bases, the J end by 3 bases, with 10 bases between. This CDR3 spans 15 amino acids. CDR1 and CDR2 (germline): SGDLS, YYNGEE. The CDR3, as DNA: TGTGCCAGCAGCGTAGCGGGGGACTTCTACAATGAGCAGTTCTTC. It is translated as CASSVAGDFYNEQFF.

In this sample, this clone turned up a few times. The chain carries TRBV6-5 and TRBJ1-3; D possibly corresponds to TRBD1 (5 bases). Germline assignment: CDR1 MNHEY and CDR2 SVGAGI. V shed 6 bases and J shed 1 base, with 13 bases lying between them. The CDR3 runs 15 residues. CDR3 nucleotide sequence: TGTGCCAGCAGGCCTCAGGGTTATTCTGGAAACACCATATATTTT. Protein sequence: CASRPQGYSGNTIYF.

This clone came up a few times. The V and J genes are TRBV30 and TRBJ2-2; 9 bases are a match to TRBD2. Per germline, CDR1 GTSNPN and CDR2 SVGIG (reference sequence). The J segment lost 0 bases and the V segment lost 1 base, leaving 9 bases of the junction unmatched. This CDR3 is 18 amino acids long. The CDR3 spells CAWSGYRASGANTGELFF. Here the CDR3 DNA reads TGTGCCTGGAGTGGGTATCGGGCTAGCGGGGCGAACACCGGGGAGCTGTTTTTT.

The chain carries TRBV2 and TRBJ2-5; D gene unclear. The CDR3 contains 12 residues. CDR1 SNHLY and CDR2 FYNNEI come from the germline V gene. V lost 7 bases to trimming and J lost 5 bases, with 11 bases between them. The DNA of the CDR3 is TGTGCCAGCACTACCTTCCGGGAGACCCAGTACTTC. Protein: CASTTFRETQYF. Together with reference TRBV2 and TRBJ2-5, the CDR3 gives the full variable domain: EPEVTQTPSHQVTQMGQEVILRCVPISNHLYFYWYRQILGQKVEFLVSFYNNEISEKSEIFDDQFSVERPDGSNFTLKIRSTKLEDSAMYFCASTTFRETQYFGPGTRLLVL.

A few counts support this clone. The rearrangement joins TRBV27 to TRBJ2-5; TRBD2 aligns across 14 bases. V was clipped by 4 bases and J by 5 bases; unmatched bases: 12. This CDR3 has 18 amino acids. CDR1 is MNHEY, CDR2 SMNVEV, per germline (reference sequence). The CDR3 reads CASSSPSTSGRGRETQYF. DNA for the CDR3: TGTGCCAGCAGTTCCCCGTCGACTAGCGGGAGGGGCCGGGAGACCCAGTACTTC.

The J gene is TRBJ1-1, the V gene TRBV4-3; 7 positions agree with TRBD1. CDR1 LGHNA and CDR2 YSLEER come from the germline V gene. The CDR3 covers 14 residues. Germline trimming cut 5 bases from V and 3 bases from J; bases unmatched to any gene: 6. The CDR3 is CASSKTTGDTEAFF. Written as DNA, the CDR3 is TGCGCCAGCAGCAAGACAACAGGGGACACTGAAGCTTTCTTT.